This T cell receptor (beta chain) was captured by sequencing in a study of shared clonotypes between healthy human individuals (TCRdb year 2020). Turning to the overall study: The cohort comprised two women and three men aged 18 to 49 years. Per donor, three plates each were used for CD4 naive and CD4 memory, two for CD8 naive, and one for CD8 memory. Blood TCR repertoires of about 5 healthy adults were deeply sequenced to estimate repertoire size and the extent of clonotype sharing between individuals. To increase sequencing depth and limit assay-specific biases, TCR repertoire library preparation and sequencing were carried out by different laboratories using diverse techniques. Between about 0.94 and 10 billion PBMCs per donor were obtained by leukapheresis.

Using the deep immunoSEQ assay, TCR CDR3 regions were amplified from genomic DNA by multiplex PCR. For each cell subset, the extracted genomic DNA was distributed evenly across all wells of several immunoSEQ 96-well plates, and each plate served as one replicate. For sorted subsets, around 200 ng genomic DNA, equal to 30,000 or so T cell genomes, was loaded into each replicate PCR. The purified libraries were quantified using a Qubit 3.0 fluorometer, sized with a Bioanalyzer 2100, and then quantified again using the KAPA Library Quantification kit. Every immunoSEQ 96-well plate was sequenced on a separate single-read 150-cycle Illumina NextSeq 550 flow cell. For the original study's pipeline: Because the immunoSEQ output included only junctional sequences and no quality scores, the filtering could not be the same as the filtering used for full-length reads. To assign V/J genes and CDR3, sequences were annotated using PyIR, a Python wrapper for IgBLAST v1.9, with IMGT germline references. Reads were filtered out if the reads had weak V/J assignments (E-value above 1e-6), no CDR3, stop codons, out-of-frame junctions, or ambiguous translated residues. V3J clonotypes were defined as sequences sharing an identical inferred V gene, J gene, and CDR3 amino acid sequence. The percentage overlap between two repertoires was calculated by dividing the number of shared unique clonotypes by the size of the smaller repertoire. Repertoire richness was assessed with RTK rarefaction, the Chao1 estimator, and Recon v2.1 estimates of unobserved clonotypes. For all TCRbeta clonotypes obtained by the gDNA method from four donors, generation probabilities were computed with OLGA. The source is immuneACCESS, and TCRdb retained only in-frame sequences with V and J called. Part of the clones is not carried over; for the studies checked, unresolved V genes explain less than half of this, and the remainder is unexplained. V and J calls plus clone size are reproduced from that table; the DNA served to infer D and trimming. In this sample the table shows 1.5 million to 2.5 million clones, about 95% of which occur a single time. 1.2% of the sample is held by the ten biggest clonotypes.

Of note for this clone: Its antigen is not yet known. No per-base quality is available; no much larger clone lies one base away.

Trimming accounts for 1 base at V and 5 bases at J, while the number of junction bases matched to no gene is 9. CDR1 MGHDK and CDR2 SYGVNS are derived from the germline V gene. The CDR3 spans 17 residues, from the cysteine through the phenylalanine. The sequence is cut down to CDR3 DNA, 51 bases in frame from base 1. The full study reports these points: The small number of donors limited the genetic and exposure-history diversity represented. Approximately 5% of naive CD4, 3.5% of naive CD8, approximately 2% of memory CD4, and 0.35% to 0.5% of memory CD8 clonotypes were shared across several donors. Naive subsets generally had larger estimated clonotype richness than memory subsets did. Even with the large sequencing depth, rarefaction of the sorted-subset datasets indicated that sequencing was incomplete. Clonotypes shared by all four sorted-subset donors showed higher generation probabilities than non-shared clonotypes. Only blood was sampled, and tissue TCR repertoires likely differ from those in blood. Based on pairwise subsampling, the degree of clonotype sharing among donors was expected to be affected by sequencing depth.

CD8 naive samples consisted of CD45RO-negative cells that were positively selected for CCR7, yielding a CD45RA+CCR7+ population without TemRA cells. The donors were healthy, HIV-negative adults with no recently reported acute infections or vaccinations. All donors were Caucasian adults living in Nashville, Tennessee, USA. Blood was collected by leukapheresis, and PBMCs were isolated by Ficoll-Histopaque density gradient centrifugation and then cryopreserved in liquid nitrogen vapor phase. Analytical flow cytometry was used to check the purity and quantity of each magnetically sorted T cell population. Each sorted fraction had its genomic DNA isolated and then quantified by UV absorbance on a Nanodrop 2000c.

This chain joins TRBV25-1 to TRBJ1-5; 9 middle bases align to TRBD1. Sequencing was performed on naive CD8+ T cells sorted from blood. Taken with the paper, the label for cell subset or site translates to: CD45RA+CCR7+. The TCR comes from a young man in good health. The CDR3 has the sequence CASSEFGTGSLDQPQHF. The DNA sequence is TGTGCCAGCAGTGAATTTGGGACAGGGTCATTGGATCAGCCCCAGCATTTT.